Following are 11 T cell receptor beta chains from one sample sequenced in a study of T-cell reconstitution after alpha-beta-depleted transplantation in children. Unique molecular identifiers were used to barcode this TCRbeta library. TCRdb analysed the PCR reads with MiXCR anew, one entry per CDR3 protein. This repertoire shows about 200,000 distinct CDR3 sequences, roughly 6% found once; its top ten account for about 5%. The sample in question was PBMCs, obtained before TCRalphabeta/CD19-depleted stem cell transplant. The origin of the receptors is a girl under three years old with combined immunodeficiency, due to receive a stem cell transplant.

This clonotype was observed at least ten times. The rearrangement links TRBV20-1 to TRBJ2-5; D might be TRBD2 (5 bases). This CDR3 comprises 13 residues. From germline, CDR1 is DFQATT and CDR2 SNEGSKA (reference sequence). V was pared by 2 bases and J by 4 bases, with 11 bases between. The CDR3 protein is CSARPSSSETQYF. For the CDR3, the DNA is TGCAGTGCTAGACCTAGCTCCTCAGAGACCCAGTACTTC.

This clonotype has a count of ten or more. This sequence joins TRBV15 and TRBJ2-1; 9 bases line up with TRBD2. Germline trimming cut 0 bases from V and 1 base from J; bases unmatched to any gene: 4. Germline CDR1 and CDR2: LNHNV and YYDKDF (reference sequence). The CDR3 sequence is 17 residues long. The CDR3 loop is CATSRDLTSGSYNEQFF. CDR3 nucleotide sequence: TGTGCCACCAGCAGAGATCTAACTAGCGGGTCCTACAATGAGCAGTTCTTC. The variable domain in full, with the rest retrieved from reference TRBV15 and TRBJ2-1, is DAMVIQNPRYQVTQFGKPVTLSCSQTLNHNVMYWYQQKSSQAPKLLFHYYDKDFNNEADTPDNFQSRRPNTSFCFLDIRSPGLGDTAMYLCATSRDLTSGSYNEQFFGPGTRLTVL.

At least ten counts were recorded for this clonotype. The V and J genes are TRBV29-1 and TRBJ2-1, with 9 bases that match TRBD1. The CDR3 sequence is 13 residues long. Germline V CDR1 and CDR2: SQVTM, ANQGSEA. Trimming took 2 bases from V and 9 from J; bases not matched to a gene: 5. In nucleotides, the CDR3 is TGCAGCGTTGAAAGGACAGGGGTCACTGAGCAGTTCTTC. Residues: CSVERTGVTEQFF.

This clonotype has just a few counts. CDR3 amino acids: CASSYGQGADGYTF. The CDR3 DNA is TGCGCCAGCAGCTACGGACAGGGGGCAGATGGCTACACCTTC. The gene calls are TRBV5-1 and TRBJ1-2; 11 nucleotides align to TRBD1. Germline CDR1 and CDR2: SGHRS and YFSETQ. Losses at the gene ends were 3 bases for V and 6 bases for J; bases not matched to a gene: 4. The CDR3 is 14 residues long.

In its sample, this clonotype was seen a few times. The J gene is TRBJ2-2, the V gene TRBV18; tentatively, D is TRBD1 (8 bases). Trimming removed 5 bases from V and 0 bases from J, with 13 bases in between. The length of the CDR3 is 16 residues. Per germline, CDR1 KGHSH and CDR2 LQKENI. The CDR3 loop reads CASSTGGQANTGELFF. In nucleotides, the CDR3 is TGTGCCAGCTCAACGGGGGGACAGGCGAACACCGGGGAGCTGTTTTTT.

There are many counts of this clonotype. The genes are TRBV7-2 and TRBJ2-7; tentative D call: TRBD2 (6 bases). Germline-derived CDR1 and CDR2 are SGHTA and FQGNSA. This CDR3 region has 14 residues. Trimming cost V 2 bases and J 5 bases, with 13 bases left between them. The CDR3: CASSLSEGGNEQYF. CDR3 bases: TGTGCCAGCAGCTTATCCGAAGGAGGGAACGAGCAGTACTTC.

This clonotype was picked up a small number of times. As DNA, the CDR3 is TGCAGTGCTAGTTGGAGTGGGAGGCCAACTACCCCTTTACAAGAGACCCAGTACTTC. This sequence encodes CSASWSGRPTTPLQETQYF. The genes are TRBV20-1 and TRBJ2-5; possible D gene TRBD2, 6 bases. The CDR3 is made up of 19 amino acids. With 3 bases removed from V and 2 bases from J, the gap between germline ends came to 28 bases. Germline CDR1 and CDR2: DFQATT and SNEGSKA (reference sequence).

This clonotype has a count of ten or more. The chain employs TRBV27 and TRBJ2-1; TRBD2 matches at 16 bases. Germline-derived CDR1 and CDR2 are MNHEY and SMNVEV (reference sequence). The CDR3 sequence is 18 residues long. With 4 bases clipped from V and 4 bases from J, the junction kept 7 bases outside the gene matches. The CDR3 spells CASSSGLAGGPLYNEQFF. In nucleotides, the CDR3 is TGTGCCAGCAGTTCGGGACTAGCGGGAGGGCCTCTTTACAATGAGCAGTTCTTC.

V usage is TRBV6-1 and J usage is TRBJ2-6, with D perhaps being TRBD1 or TRBD2 (6 bases each). The length of the CDR3 is 17 residues. CDR1 MNHNS and CDR2 SASEGT come from the germline V gene. V lost 8 bases to trimming and J lost 0 bases, with 17 bases between them. The chain's CDR3 is CASGRGPRSSGANVLTF. The CDR3 coding sequence is TGTGCCAGCGGCCGGGGGCCACGAAGCTCTGGGGCCAACGTCCTGACTTTC.

This clonotype was found many times. The rearrangement uses TRBV7-3 and TRBJ2-1; D tentatively reads TRBD1 or TRBD2 (6 bases each). The CDR3 length is 13 residues. V was trimmed by 4 bases and J by 7 bases, leaving 11 bases between them. CDR1 and CDR2 (germline): SGHTA, FQGTGA. CDR3 in DNA: TGTGCCAGCAGCTGGGGGGCCTCAAATGAGCAGTTCTTC. The encoded protein is CASSWGASNEQFF.

This clonotype was counted many times. This chain connects TRBV12-3 or TRBV12-4 to TRBJ2-1, with 13 positions matching TRBD2. Germline trimming cut 6 bases from V and 1 base from J; bases unmatched to any gene: 6. This CDR3 has 17 residues. The CDR3 spells CASSSWTSGSSYNEQFF. CDR3 coding DNA: TGTGCCAGCAGCTCCTGGACTAGCGGGAGTTCCTACAATGAGCAGTTCTTC.